This T cell receptor (beta chain) was recorded in a study of blood T cell repertoires in COVID-19. Sequencing used immunoSEQ multiplex PCR; TCRdb keeps in-frame clones, though not all of them. The table shows fewer than 150,000 clones, with about 88% occurring only once. This CDR3 has 18 residues. V shed 0 bases and J 2 bases; nucleotides not matched to a gene: 10. Germline CDR1 and CDR2: SGDLS and YYNGEE. Sequenced input: peripheral blood. This sequence originates from a man between 45 and 60 years old with active or convalescent COVID-19. V is TRBV9 and J is TRBJ2-2, with 7 bases fitting TRBD2. The CDR3 here is CASSVGLAERPNTGELFF. The CDR3 nucleotides read TGTGCCAGCAGCGTAGGGCTAGCGGAACGGCCTAACACCGGGGAGCTGTTTTTT.